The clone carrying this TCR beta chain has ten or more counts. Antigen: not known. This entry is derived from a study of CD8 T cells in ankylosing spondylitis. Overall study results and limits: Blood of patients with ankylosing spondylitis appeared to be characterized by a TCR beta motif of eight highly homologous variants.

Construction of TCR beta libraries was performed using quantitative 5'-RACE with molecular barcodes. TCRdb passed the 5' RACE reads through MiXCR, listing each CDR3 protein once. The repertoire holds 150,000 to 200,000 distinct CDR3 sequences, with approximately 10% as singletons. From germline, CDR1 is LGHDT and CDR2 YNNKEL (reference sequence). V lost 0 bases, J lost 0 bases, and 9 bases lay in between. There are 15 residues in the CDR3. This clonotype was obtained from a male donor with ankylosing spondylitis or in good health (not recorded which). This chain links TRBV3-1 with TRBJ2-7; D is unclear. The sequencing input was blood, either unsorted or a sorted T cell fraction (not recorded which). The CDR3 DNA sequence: TGTGCCAGCAGCCAAGATTTTAGGAGCTCCTACGAGCAGTACTTC. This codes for CASSQDFRSSYEQYF.